The present entry profiles one TCR beta chain with its context. This record belongs to a study of blood T cell repertoires in COVID-19. Sequenced by immunoSEQ multiplex PCR; TCRdb stores in-frame clones only, minus some. The sample contains some 180,000 clones, 87% of which appear only once. There are 14 residues in the CDR3. J lost 4 bases, V lost 3 bases, and 3 bases had no gene match. Germline V gives CDR1 PRHDT, CDR2 FYEKMQ (reference sequence). The chain carries TRBV13 and TRBJ1-2; 9 bases match TRBD1. This receptor was identified in a man between 60 and 70 years old with active or convalescent COVID-19. Source material: peripheral blood. The chain's CDR3 is CASSLTGGSYGYTF. The CDR3 DNA reads TGTGCCAGCAGCTTGACAGGGGGGTCCTATGGCTACACCTTC.